This TCR beta chain was sequenced for a study of T-cell reconstitution after alpha-beta-depleted transplantation in children. Points from the study as a whole: Some patients showed high day-60 TCRbeta diversity, which derived from surviving recipient T cells and thymic progenitors. At around two months after transplant, the alpha-beta T cells were reportedly derived from several hundred expanded clones that came from non-depleted graft cells.

The TCRbeta library was prepared with unique molecular identifiers. TCRdb re-called the PCR reads with MiXCR, one entry per CDR3 protein. The table shows about 240,000 distinct CDR3 sequences, with roughly 26% occurring only once. This clonotype was seen a handful of times. Its target is not known. The receptor's source is a girl aged 2-10 years with Fanconi anemia, due to receive a stem cell transplant. Sequences were derived from PBMCs, sampled before TCRalphabeta/CD19-depleted stem cell transplant.

The CDR3 reads CSANDGTLDYNEQFF. The DNA of the CDR3 is TGCAGTGCTAACGACGGGACCTTAGACTACAATGAGCAGTTCTTC. V gene TRBV20-1 combines with J gene TRBJ2-1, with D tentatively TRBD1 or TRBD2 (5 bases each). V gave up 4 bases and J gave up 3 bases, with 16 bases separating them. This CDR3 comprises 15 residues. Germline CDR1 reads DFQATT; CDR2 reads SNEGSKA (reference sequence).